Sequencing of this T cell receptor beta chain was carried out in a study of shared clonotypes between healthy human individuals (dated by TCRdb to 2020 to 2021). About the investigation overall: The cohort comprised a couple of women and a few men aged 18 to 49 years. Per donor, three plates each were used for CD4 naive and CD4 memory, two for CD8 naive, and one for CD8 memory. The study deeply sequenced blood TCR repertoires of about 5 healthy adults to estimate repertoire size and the extent of clonotype sharing between individuals. To increase sequencing depth and limit assay-specific biases, TCR repertoire library preparation and sequencing were carried out by different laboratories using diverse techniques. Leukapheresis yielded between about 0.8 and 8.9 billion PBMCs per donor. Points the paper makes about the study in general: When several donors were compared, the shared fraction of clonotypes was about 5.2% for naive CD4, roughly 3.3% for naive CD8, 2.3% for memory CD4, and under 0.5% for memory CD8. Because the study included only a small number of donors, the genetic and exposure-history diversity represented was limited. Clonotypes shared by all four sorted-subset donors showed higher generation probabilities than non-shared clonotypes. Based on pairwise subsampling, the degree of clonotype sharing among donors was expected to be affected by sequencing depth. Sampling was restricted to blood, and TCR repertoires in tissues likely differ from the TCR repertoires found in blood. Rarefaction of sorted-subset datasets indicated incomplete sequencing despite the large sequencing depth. Naive subsets generally had larger estimated clonotype richness than memory subsets did.

From V the trimming removes 1 base and from J it removes 3 bases, while the gene matches leave 4 bases of the junction unaccounted for. Including the terminal cysteine and phenylalanine, the CDR3 comprises 14 residues. Kept here is only the CDR3 DNA, which spans 42 bases and is read in frame from base 1. The germline V gene provides CDR1 SGHTS and CDR2 YDEGEE. The donors were healthy, HIV-negative adults with no recently reported acute infections or vaccinations. All donors were Caucasian adults living in Nashville, Tennessee, USA. Magnetic negative selection was used to enrich CD4+ T cells, after which naive cells were positively selected on CD45RA and the negative fraction became the memory subset. Blood was collected by leukapheresis, and PBMCs were isolated by Ficoll-Histopaque density gradient centrifugation and then cryopreserved in liquid nitrogen vapor phase. Analytical flow cytometry was used to check the purity and quantity of every magnetically sorted T cell population. Genomic DNA was isolated from every sorted fraction and measured by UV absorbance on a Nanodrop 2000c.

The table lists this clone with a count of one. Which antigen it targets is not known. No qualities accompany the bases; no much larger clone lies one base away. TCR CDR3 regions were amplified from genomic DNA by multiplex PCR using the deep immunoSEQ assay. Genomic DNA extracted from each cell subset was distributed evenly over all wells of several immunoSEQ 96-well plates, and each plate served as one replicate. For sorted subsets, 150 to 250 ng of genomic DNA, equivalent to about 30,000 T cell genomes, went into each replicate PCR. Purified libraries were quantified with a Qubit 3.0 fluorometer, sized on a Bioanalyzer 2100, and re-quantified with the KAPA Library Quantification kit. Every immunoSEQ 96-well plate was sequenced on a separate single-read 150-cycle Illumina NextSeq 550 flow cell. For the original study's pipeline: Because only junctional sequences without quality scores were contained in the immunoSEQ output, filtering matching that applied to full-length reads could not be performed. Sequences were annotated with PyIR, a Python wrapper for IgBLAST v1.9, using IMGT germline references to assign V/J genes and CDR3. Reads with weak V/J assignments (E-value above 1e-6), missing CDR3, stop codons, out-of-frame junctions, or ambiguous translated residues were removed. V3J clonotypes were defined as sequences sharing the same inferred V gene, J gene, and CDR3 amino acid sequence. Percentage overlap between repertoires was calculated by dividing the number of shared unique clonotypes by the size of the smaller repertoire. Three approaches were used to assess repertoire richness: RTK rarefaction, the Chao1 estimator, and Recon v2.1 estimates of unobserved clonotypes. Generation probabilities for all TCRbeta clonotypes obtained by the gDNA method from a handful of donors were computed using OLGA. TCRdb's version of the immuneACCESS table is confined to in-frame rearrangements and falls short of the full clone set. An unresolved V gene accounts for under half of the shortfall where checked; the remainder is of unknown origin. Clone size and the V and J calls come from that table; the DNA yielded D and trimming. The sample contains 2 million to 2.5 million clones, over 85% of them found a single time. The biggest ten clones account for 0.39% of the sample.

The sequencing sample was made of naive CD4+ T cells from PBMCs. This specimen's cell subset or site label, interpreted: CD45RA+ positively selected. This clonotype was obtained from a man aged 18 to 29 in good health. Some clones in this sample may be carry-over from other donors' samples. The rearranged segments are TRBV5-8 and TRBJ2-7, and TRBD2 aligns with 7 junction nucleotides. The CDR3 here reads CASSLPGGLYEQYF. The DNA reads TGTGCCAGCAGCTTGCCGGGGGGACTCTACGAGCAGTACTTC.